The 30 T cell receptor beta chains reported below all come from one sample, sequenced in a study of cytomegalovirus exposure and HLA in healthy donors. This PCR relied on a set of 60 Vbeta primers and 13 Jbeta primers. Method: immunoSEQ multiplex PCR; TCRdb's copy keeps in-frame clones and lacks some. This sample yields about 190,000 clones, of which about 86% are seen a single time; under 2% belongs to the top ten. Material: PBMCs. The receptor set was obtained from a man in his forties in good health and CMV-seropositive.

V gene TRBV9 combines with J gene TRBJ2-7, with D possibly matching TRBD2 (5 bases). Trimming removed 3 bases at V and 2 bases at J, with 15 bases between. Germline V gene lookup returns CDR1 SGDLS and CDR2 YYNGEE. The CDR3 has 15 residues. The CDR3 spells CASSASGAVTYEQYF. The CDR3 region has the DNA TGTGCCAGCAGCGCATCAGGAGCGGTTACCTACGAGCAGTACTTC.

This rearrangement joins TRBV10-3 to TRBJ2-3; TRBD1 aligns across 8 bases. This CDR3 comprises 16 residues. V gave up 4 bases and J gave up 0 bases; unmatched junction bases: 6. Germline V gene sequence: CDR1 ENHRY, CDR2 SYGVKD. In nucleotides, the CDR3 is TGTGCCATCAGTGTCCAGGGGGCTTCTAGCACAGATACGCAGTATTTT. Its translation: CAISVQGASSTDTQYF.

The J gene is TRBJ1-2, the V gene TRBV6-5, with a tentative D call TRBD1 (6 bases). Trimming shortened V by 0 bases and J by 8 bases, and 10 bases separated the two germline ends. Germline V gene data show CDR1 as MNHEY and CDR2 as SVGAGI. There are 13 residues in the CDR3. The CDR3 spells CASSYSTGHGYTF. The CDR3 DNA is TGTGCCAGCAGTTACTCAACAGGGCACGGCTACACCTTC.

This chain connects TRBV27 to TRBJ1-5; 8 bases match TRBD1. Germline V gene lookup returns CDR1 MNHEY and CDR2 SMNVEV (reference sequence). Unmatched junction bases numbered 10, after V lost 2 bases and J lost 7 bases. CDR3 length: 16 residues. In DNA, the CDR3 is TGTGCCAGCAGTTTACGAAGCGACAGGGGAAACCAGCCCCAGCATTTT. It yields the protein CASSLRSDRGNQPQHF.

This clone was seen only a few times. The gene calls are TRBV21-1 and TRBJ2-7; the listed D gene, TRBD2, was not tested against the DNA. TRBV21-1 corresponds to a pseudogene. CDR3 size: 18 residues. The CDR3: CASSKAPNRDVGGYEQYF. The CDR3 nucleotides read TGTGCCAGCAGCAAAGCCCCGAATCGGGACGTGGGGGGCTACGAGCAGTACTTC.

With regard to this clone: One end of the junction varies from germline; a read error may be responsible. This chain connects TRBV7-9 to TRBJ1-5, with 10 bases fitting TRBD1. CDR3 size: 17 residues. Germline loops: CDR1 SEHNR, CDR2 FQNEAQ (reference sequence). CDR3 nucleotide sequence: TGTTCCAGCAGCTTATCAACCGGGACAGGGGTTTCTCAGCCCCAGCATTTT. It yields the protein CSSSLSTGTGVSQPQHF.

DNA for the CDR3: TGTGCCAGCTCACCCACTGGAACAGCCGCCTACGAGCAGTACTTC. Protein: CASSPTGTAAYEQYF. The chain uses TRBV18 and TRBJ2-7; no definite D call. Germline CDR1 KGHSH, CDR2 LQKENI. Trimming removed 3 bases at V and 2 bases at J, with 14 bases between. CDR3 size: 15 residues.

This clone was picked up a small number of times. CDR3 DNA: TGTGCCAGCAGCCCAATGAACACTGAAGCTTTCTTT. It encodes CASSPMNTEAFF. The chain uses TRBV6-5 and TRBJ1-1; no firm D call. The V end lost 6 bases, the J end lost 0 bases, and 5 bases lay between the germline ends. The CDR3 sequence is 12 residues long. The germline V gene encodes CDR1 MNHEY and CDR2 SVGAGI.

Note on this clone: At one boundary the junction diverges from the germline segment, which might be a read error. The chain combines TRBV11-2 with TRBJ2-6, with D tentatively TRBD1 (5 bases). The CDR3 consists of 16 residues. CDR1 and CDR2 from the germline V gene are SGHAT and FQNNGV. For the CDR3, the DNA is TGTGCCAGCAGCTTAACATTACCGTCTGGGGCCAACGGCCTGACTTTC. Translating it yields CASSLTLPSGANGLTF.

V usage is TRBV27 and J usage is TRBJ2-1; TRBD1 matches at 8 bases. V lost 7 bases and J lost 10; bases outside the gene matches: 6. Looked up from germline, CDR1 is MNHEY and CDR2 is SMNVEV (reference sequence). CDR3 length: 12 amino acids. CDR3 protein: CASIGQGREQFF. The CDR3 bases are TGTGCCAGCATCGGACAGGGAAGAGAGCAGTTCTTC.

The chain combines TRBV4-2 with TRBJ1-1, with 11 bases aligning to TRBD1. In germline, CDR1 is LGHNA, CDR2 YNFKEQ. This CDR3 has 15 amino acids. Trimming at V came to 2 bases and at J to 6 bases, leaving 5 bases not matched to a gene. The CDR3 sequence is CASSQIPGQGAEAFF. DNA for the CDR3: TGTGCCAGCAGCCAAATTCCGGGACAGGGGGCTGAAGCTTTCTTT.

The V call is TRBV11-1, the J call TRBJ2-7; tentative D call: TRBD1 (5 bases). CDR1 and CDR2 (germline): SGHAT, FQDESV (reference sequence). V was cut by 2 bases and J by 2 bases, with 22 bases left in between. This CDR3 contains 18 residues. The CDR3 DNA is TGTGCCAGCAGCTTAACCTCCGCCGGTGGGGCAGGGACCTACGAGCAGTACTTC. This gives the protein CASSLTSAGGAGTYEQYF. The full variable domain, in which reference TRBV11-1 and TRBJ2-7 provide the parts outside the CDR3, is EAEVAQSPRYKITEKSQAVAFWCDPISGHATLYWYRQILGQGPELLVQFQDESVVDDSQLPKDRFSAERLKGVDSTLKIQPAELGDSAMYLCASSLTSAGGAGTYEQYFGPGTRLTVT.

The chain recombines TRBV28 with TRBJ2-1, with 8 bases identical to TRBD2. Germline lookup yields CDR1 MDHEN and CDR2 SYDVKM. This CDR3 has 16 amino acids. Germline trimming cut 5 bases from V and 2 bases from J; bases unmatched to any gene: 8. Here the CDR3 reads CASSAPIAGTYNEQFF. The CDR3, as DNA: TGTGCCAGCAGTGCCCCTATAGCGGGAACCTACAATGAGCAGTTCTTC.

V and J are TRBV6-1 and TRBJ2-7; D is undetermined. This CDR3 contains 11 residues. Germline loops: CDR1 MNHNS, CDR2 SASEGT. V gave up 1 base and J gave up 12 bases, with 10 bases separating them. The CDR3 sequence is CASSEVTIGYF. CDR3 nucleotide sequence: TGTGCCAGCAGTGAAGTAACCATCGGGTACTTC.

The chain joins TRBV4-1 to TRBJ1-4; the D is unclear. The CDR3 is made up of 15 amino acids. The ends were cut back, 4 bases at V and 4 bases at J, with 13 bases in the middle. Looked up from germline, CDR1 is MGHRA and CDR2 is YSYEKL. In nucleotides, the CDR3 is TGCGCCAGCAGCCGACAAGAACCTCGTAATGAAAAACTGTTTTTT. Its protein product is CASSRQEPRNEKLFF.

This clone was found a few times. The rearrangement links TRBV19 to TRBJ2-7; weak D call: TRBD2 (6 bases). Trimming stripped 4 bases from V and 0 bases from J, with 22 bases between. The germline V gene encodes CDR1 LNHDA and CDR2 SQIVND (reference sequence). There are 18 residues in the CDR3. The CDR3 DNA sequence: TGTGCCAGTAGTACCTCCGGAGGACGGACTACGTACTCCTACGAGCAGTACTTC. It is translated as CASSTSGGRTTYSYEQYF. Variable domain in full (rest from reference TRBV19 and TRBJ2-7): DGGITQSPKYLFRKEGQNVTLSCEQNLNHDAMYWYRQDPGQGLRLIYYSQIVNDFQKGDIAEGYSVSREKKESFPLTVTSAQKNPTAFYLCASSTSGGRTTYSYEQYFGPGTRLTVT.

The chain uses TRBV29-1 and TRBJ2-2; D unresolved. V was trimmed by 3 bases and J by 3 bases, leaving 5 bases between them. Germline assignment: CDR1 SQVTM and CDR2 ANQGSEA. The CDR3 has 12 residues. CDR3 in amino acids: CSVDLDTGELFF. As DNA, the CDR3 is TGCAGCGTTGATCTAGACACCGGGGAGCTGTTTTTT.

V is TRBV19 and J is TRBJ2-7, with 14 bases that match TRBD2. This CDR3 region has 16 residues. Germline V gene data show CDR1 as LNHDA and CDR2 as SQIVND (reference sequence). The J segment lost 5 bases and the V segment lost 4 bases, leaving 7 bases of the junction unmatched. The CDR3 reads CASSKGTSGRHDEQYF. CDR3 in DNA: TGTGCCAGTAGTAAAGGGACTAGCGGGAGACACGACGAGCAGTACTTC.

This chain connects TRBV19 to TRBJ1-1; D is perhaps TRBD1 (6 bases). Per germline, CDR1 LNHDA and CDR2 SQIVND (reference sequence). V lost 7 bases and J 2 bases, leaving 11 bases between the germline ends. This CDR3 is built from 13 residues. CDR3 coding DNA: TGTGCCAGTACTGACAGGACTAACACTGAAGCTTTCTTT. It codes for CASTDRTNTEAFF.

J is TRBJ1-5 and V is TRBV18; the match to TRBD1 covers 8 bases. The V and J ends lost 6 bases and 3 bases, in that order; junction bases with no gene match: 4. The CDR3 is made up of 14 amino acids. The germline CDR1 and CDR2 sequences are KGHSH and LQKENI. CDR3 amino acids: CASSDRVNNQPQHF. The CDR3 DNA sequence: TGTGCCAGCTCGGACAGGGTGAACAATCAGCCCCAGCATTTT.

V and J are TRBV30 and TRBJ1-1; D is uncertain. This CDR3 has 14 amino acids. The V and J ends lost 4 bases and 2 bases respectively, with 14 bases between them. CDR1 is GTSNPN and CDR2 is SVGIG in the germline V gene (reference sequence). Here the CDR3 reads CAWKRLTTNTEAFF. The CDR3 nucleotides are TGTGCCTGGAAGAGGCTAACAACCAACACTGAAGCTTTCTTT.

This rearrangement joins TRBV13 to TRBJ2-1; D call uncertain. V was shortened by 6 bases and J by 0 bases, with 9 bases between the two germline ends. The germline gives CDR1 PRHDT, CDR2 FYEKMQ (reference sequence). The CDR3 is made up of 14 amino acids. CDR3 nucleotide sequence: TGTGCCAGCAGTCTGAGAACCTCCTACAATGAGCAGTTCTTC. The encoded protein is CASSLRTSYNEQFF. Full variable domain (outside the CDR3, taken from reference TRBV13 and TRBJ2-1): AAGVIQSPRHLIKEKRETATLKCYPIPRHDTVYWYQQGPGQDPQFLISFYEKMQSDKGSIPDRFSAQQFSDYHSELNMSSLELGDSALYFCASSLRTSYNEQFFGPGTRLTVL.

The chain is built from TRBV7-9 and TRBJ2-2, with a tentative D call TRBD1 (5 bases). Germline V gene data show CDR1 as SEHNR and CDR2 as FQNEAQ (reference sequence). The V end lost 4 bases, the J end lost 6 bases, and 9 bases lay between the germline ends. The CDR3 runs to 13 residues. The CDR3 spells CASSSSGSGELFF. In DNA, the CDR3 is TGTGCCAGCAGCTCATCAGGGTCCGGGGAGCTGTTTTTT.

The chain carries TRBV11-3 and TRBJ1-1, with D uncertain. Germline V CDR1 and CDR2: SGHNT, YENEEA. V was trimmed by 5 bases and J by 0 bases, leaving 10 bases between them. CDR3 length: 14 residues. The CDR3 here is CASSPPGMNTEAFF. CDR3 nucleotide sequence: TGTGCCAGCAGCCCCCCAGGTATGAACACTGAAGCTTTCTTT.

This clone was observed a handful of times. The genes are TRBV5-1 and TRBJ2-7; 9 nucleotides align to TRBD1. Germline CDR1 is SGHRS and CDR2 is YFSETQ. The CDR3 has 16 amino acids. V shed 3 bases and J 4 bases; nucleotides not matched to a gene: 11. The CDR3 coding sequence is TGCGCCAGCAGCTCCCTCTCCGGGGGACAGGGTTACGAGCAGTACTTC. Translated, it gives CASSSLSGGQGYEQYF.

This sequence joins TRBV5-1 and TRBJ2-2, with a weak D call TRBD2 (6 bases). The CDR3 is made up of 15 amino acids. Germline V gene data show CDR1 as SGHRS and CDR2 as YFSETQ. Trimming cost V 4 bases and J 6 bases, with 16 bases left between them. DNA for the CDR3: TGCGCCAGCAGCGCGGGACTCCCTGGCGCCGGGGAGCTGTTTTTT. Its protein product is CASSAGLPGAGELFF.

V gene TRBV5-1 combines with J gene TRBJ2-7; no definite D call. Germline loops: CDR1 SGHRS, CDR2 YFSETQ. Deletions cut 0 bases from V and 2 bases from J, with 6 bases between. This CDR3 is 13 amino acids long. Here the CDR3 DNA reads TGCGCCAGCAGCTTGGACAGTACCTACGAGCAGTACTTC. It specifies CASSLDSTYEQYF. Complete variable domain (other parts from reference TRBV5-1 and TRBJ2-7): KAGVTQTPRYLIKTRGQQVTLSCSPISGHRSVSWYQQTPGQGLQFLFEYFSETQRNKGNFPGRFSGRQFSNSRSEMNVSTLELGDSALYLCASSLDSTYEQYFGPGTRLTVT.

The rearrangement joins TRBV29-1 to TRBJ1-2; a possible D gene is TRBD1 (5 bases). The CDR3 extends over 12 amino acids. Germline V gene sequence: CDR1 SQVTM, CDR2 ANQGSEA. With 4 bases removed from V and 4 bases from J, the gap between germline ends came to 10 bases. The CDR3 sequence: CSVARAGYGYTF. In nucleotides, the CDR3 is TGCAGCGTTGCCAGGGCTGGCTATGGCTACACCTTC.

V gene TRBV9 combines with J gene TRBJ1-4, with 7 bases that match TRBD1. The CDR3 runs to 17 residues. With V trimmed by 3 bases and J by 8 bases, 16 bases remained unmatched. In germline, CDR1 is SGDLS, CDR2 YYNGEE. The CDR3 protein is CASSATGGRGRFEKLFF. The CDR3 nucleotides are TGTGCCAGCAGCGCCACCGGGGGTAGGGGGCGCTTCGAAAAACTGTTTTTT.

This chain links TRBV6-1 with TRBJ2-7; 12 nucleotides agree with TRBD2. J was trimmed by 2 bases and V by 3 bases; bases with no gene match: 5. CDR3 length equals 16 residues. Germline V gene data show CDR1 as MNHNS and CDR2 as SASEGT. The CDR3 DNA reads TGTGCCAGCAGTGAGGGACTAGCGGGCAAGACCTACGAGCAGTACTTC. Protein sequence: CASSEGLAGKTYEQYF.